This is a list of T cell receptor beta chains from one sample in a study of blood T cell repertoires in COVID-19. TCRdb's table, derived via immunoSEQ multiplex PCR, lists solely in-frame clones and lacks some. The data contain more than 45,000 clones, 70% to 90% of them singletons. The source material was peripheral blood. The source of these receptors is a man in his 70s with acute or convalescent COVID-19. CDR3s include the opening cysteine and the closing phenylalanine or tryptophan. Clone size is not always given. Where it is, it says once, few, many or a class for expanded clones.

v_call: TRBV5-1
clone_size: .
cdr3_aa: CASSVGQVLSSGNTIYF

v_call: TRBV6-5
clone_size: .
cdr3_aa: CASSPSPTGGGGYTF

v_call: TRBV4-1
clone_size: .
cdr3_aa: CASSQEGQGAAGELFF

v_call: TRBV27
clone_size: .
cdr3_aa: CASIPQGQGRNEQFF

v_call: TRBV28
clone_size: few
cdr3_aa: CASSFKYSNEKLFF

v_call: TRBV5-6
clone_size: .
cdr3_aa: CASSVAPTRNDNQPQHF

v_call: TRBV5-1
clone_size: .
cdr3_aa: CASSFTSGQGAYNEQFF

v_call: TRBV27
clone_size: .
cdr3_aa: CASSSADRVGETQYF

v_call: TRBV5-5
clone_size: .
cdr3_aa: CASSLERQSYNEQFF

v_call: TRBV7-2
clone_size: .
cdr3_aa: CASSLQANTEAFF

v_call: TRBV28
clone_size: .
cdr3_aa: CASSLGSFGGMNTEAFF

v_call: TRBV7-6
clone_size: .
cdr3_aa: CASSLDLTSGFPLEQFF

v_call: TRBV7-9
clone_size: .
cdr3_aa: CASSPGLVETQYF

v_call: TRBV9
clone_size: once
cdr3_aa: CASSVAQTVYGYTF

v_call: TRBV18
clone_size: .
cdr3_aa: CASSPLRQGAANTEAFF

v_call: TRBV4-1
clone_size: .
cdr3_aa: CASSPYWWGQGTSLNTEAFF